This record looks at one T cell receptor (beta chain) sequence and its context. Its antigen remains unidentified. This sample is part of a study of a mutant IDH1 vaccine in newly diagnosed glioma. Looking at the study overall: Patients came in for eight vaccinations, in weeks 1, 3, 5, 7, 11, 15, 19 and 23. The therapy given earlier, which was standard therapy, consisted of radiotherapy, temozolomide, or both, and most of the patients received both. Treated individuals were about 62% male and approximately 40% female, averaging roughly 43 years of age. Notes on the study in general: It seemed that pseudoprogression was not linked to changes in the top peripheral T cell clonotypes.

Only in-frame clones appear in the TCRdb table, and some are missing; sequencing was by immunoSEQ multiplex PCR. The sample holds 45,000 to 60,000 clones, around 80% seen once. Stated time point: week 5, during vaccination. Topical imiquimod accompanied each vaccine dose, which consisted of 300 ug of mutant IDH1 20-mer peptide. The CDR3 consists of 18 residues. Germline values: CDR1 LGHNA, CDR2 YSLEER. V gave up 1 base and J gave up 2 bases, with 15 bases separating them. The chain has TRBV4-3 and TRBJ2-6; D may correspond to TRBD1 or TRBD2 (5 bases each). The input for sequencing was PBMCs, taken from a glioma patient whose treatment included an IDH1 peptide vaccine. The receptor comes from a man aged 50 to 59 with glioma. As DNA, the CDR3 is TGCGCCAGCAGCCAAGGGGCAGGGAGATTTACTGGGGCCAACGTCCTGACTTTC. This sequence encodes CASSQGAGRFTGANVLTF.